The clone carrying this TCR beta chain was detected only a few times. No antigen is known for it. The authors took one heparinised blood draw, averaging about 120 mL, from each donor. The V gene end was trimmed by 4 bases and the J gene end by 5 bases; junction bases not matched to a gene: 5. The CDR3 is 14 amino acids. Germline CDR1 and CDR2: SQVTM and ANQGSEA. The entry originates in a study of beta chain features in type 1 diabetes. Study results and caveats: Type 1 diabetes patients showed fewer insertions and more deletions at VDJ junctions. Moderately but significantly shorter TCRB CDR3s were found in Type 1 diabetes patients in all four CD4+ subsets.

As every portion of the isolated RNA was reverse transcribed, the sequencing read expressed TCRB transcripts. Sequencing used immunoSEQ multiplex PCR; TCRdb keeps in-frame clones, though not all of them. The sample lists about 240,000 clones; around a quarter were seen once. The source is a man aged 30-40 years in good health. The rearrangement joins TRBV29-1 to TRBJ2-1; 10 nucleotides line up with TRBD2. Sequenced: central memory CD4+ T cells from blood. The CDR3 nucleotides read TGCAGCGTTGCTCCAGCGGGAGGGGACAATGAGCAGTTCTTC. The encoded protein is CSVAPAGGDNEQFF.